This is a list of T cell receptor beta chains from one sample in a study of OX40 agonist ivuxolimab in advanced cancers. Libraries were prepared by immunoSEQ multiplex PCR; TCRdb keeps only in-frame clonotypes and omits some of them. The table has some 85,000 clones, about 90% seen once. The sample consisted of CD4+ or CD8+ T cells sorted from blood, taken in a trial of the OX40 agonist ivuxolimab. The receptor set was obtained from an adult with an advanced solid tumor such as melanoma, head and neck, liver or kidney cancer. The CDR3 runs from the conserved cysteine through the conserved F or W. Each record gives: J gene, V gene, D gene, clone size, CDR3 DNA, CDR3 protein. D genes are given only for firm matches. Size is stated for part of the rows, as once, few or many counts, or as a class when the clone is expanded.

TRBJ2-7 TRBV30 - - TGTGCCCTGCGACAGGTACCCTACGAGCAGTACTTC CALRQVPYEQYF
TRBJ2-1 TRBV7-9 TRBD2 - TGTGCCAGCAGCTTGGGACTAGCGGAAAACAATGAGCAGTTCTTC CASSLGLAENNEQFF
TRBJ1-5 TRBV30 - - TGTGCCTGGAGTGTTCCGGGACAACCCAATCAGCCCCAGCATTTT CAWSVPGQPNQPQHF
TRBJ1-5 TRBV4-3 - - TGCGCCAGCAGCCAAGGAATCTCCGGCTTTAGCAATCAGCCCCAGCATTTT CASSQGISGFSNQPQHF
TRBJ1-5 TRBV19 TRBD1 - TGTGCCAGTAGCCGTCAGGGACAGACTAGCAATCAGCCCCAGCATTTT CASSRQGQTSNQPQHF
TRBJ1-4 TRBV6-5 - - TGTGCCAGCAGTTACGAGGGGACTAATGAAAAACTGTTTTTT CASSYEGTNEKLFF
TRBJ2-7 TRBV18 TRBD1 - TGTGCCAGCTCACCCCGGGACAGGGGATCCGAGCAGTACTTC CASSPRDRGSEQYF
TRBJ2-3 TRBV5-4 TRBD1 - TGTGCCAGCATCCGGGACAGGGCCACAGATACGCAGTATTTT CASIRDRATDTQYF
TRBJ2-1 TRBV10-3 - - TGTGCCATCGCACGGGTCGGCACGGGATCCTACAATGAGCAGTTCTTC CAIARVGTGSYNEQFF
TRBJ1-5 TRBV30 - - TGTGCCTGGAGTACCGATCCTTTAAGGCCCCAGCATTTT CAWSTDPLRPQHF
TRBJ2-2 TRBV19 TRBD2 - TGTGCCGCTGCCTCGGCGGGAGGAACCGGGGAGCTGTTTTTT CAAASAGGTGELFF
TRBJ1-6 TRBV5-6 TRBD1 - TGTGCCAGCAGCTCCAATCAGGGGGCTCCGTCCTATAATTCACCCCTCCACTTT CASSSNQGAPSYNSPLHF
TRBJ1-5 TRBV6-5 - - TGTGCCAGCAGCCTAGGACGGGGAAATCAGCCCCAGCATTTT CASSLGRGNQPQHF
TRBJ2-7 TRBV21-1 - once TGTGCCAGCAGCAAAGGGGAACGGACTGCGGTCTACGAGCAGTACTTC CASSKGERTAVYEQYF
TRBJ2-2 TRBV9 - few TGTGCCAGCAGCGTAGGAAGCGGGGAGCTGTTTTTT CASSVGSGELFF
TRBJ1-1 TRBV19 TRBD1 once TGTGCCAGTAATCCTAGGACAGGCAAAGGGATCACTGAAGCTTTCTTT CASNPRTGKGITEAFF